Presented here are 11 T cell receptor beta chains from one specimen sequenced in a study of sequential checkpoint blockade in melanoma. Treatment defined: randomized to nivolumab then ipilimumab (arm A) or the reverse (arm B). Method: immunoSEQ multiplex PCR; TCRdb's copy keeps in-frame clones and lacks some. The sample includes more than 15,000 clones, over 70% of them seen just once. The input for sequencing was CD8+ T cells sorted from blood (inferred from file names), taken from a patient given nivolumab and ipilimumab in sequence. The source of these receptors is a human donor with melanoma.

The rearrangement links TRBV28 to TRBJ1-1; tentatively, D is TRBD1 (6 bases). Trimming took 5 bases from V and 4 from J, leaving 11 bases between them. Germline V gene lookup returns CDR1 MDHEN and CDR2 SYDVKM. The CDR3 length is 13 residues. CDR3 protein: CASSPTGTTEAFF. As DNA, the CDR3 is TGTGCCAGCAGTCCCACAGGGACCACTGAAGCTTTCTTT. The full variable domain, rest sourced from reference TRBV28 and TRBJ1-1, is DVKVTQSSRYLVKRTGEKVFLECVQDMDHENMFWYRQDPGLGLRLIYFSYDVKMKEKGDIPEGYSVSREKKERFSLILESASTNQTSMYLCASSPTGTTEAFFGQGTRLTVV.

V usage is TRBV27 and J usage is TRBJ1-1; D unresolved. The germline V gene has CDR1 MNHEY and CDR2 SMNVEV (reference sequence). This CDR3 is built from 12 residues. Trimming cost V 7 bases and J 2 bases, with 8 bases left between them. The CDR3: CASMSANTEAFF. The CDR3 nucleotides read TGTGCCAGCATGAGTGCTAACACTGAAGCTTTCTTT.

DNA for the CDR3: TGTGCCAGCAGTCATTACAGGGACCCCTATAATTCACCCCTCCACTTT. Residues: CASSHYRDPYNSPLHF. V usage is TRBV28 and J usage is TRBJ1-6; tentative D call: TRBD1 (6 bases). V was pared by 5 bases and J by 2 bases, with 13 bases between. This CDR3 is built from 16 residues. Germline CDR1 MDHEN, CDR2 SYDVKM.

The rearrangement links TRBV19 to TRBJ1-2; 7 bases map to TRBD1. Germline values: CDR1 LNHDA, CDR2 SQIVND (reference sequence). The CDR3 sequence is 16 residues long. J gave up 0 bases and V 5 bases, and 9 bases lay outside the gene matches. The CDR3 DNA reads as TGTGCCAGTAGTGATGGGACAGCTATTTCTAACTATGGCTACACCTTC. Translated, it gives CASSDGTAISNYGYTF.

This chain uses TRBV9 with TRBJ1-1; TRBD1 is a possible D gene (6 bases). This CDR3 contains 15 residues. Germline CDR1 SGDLS, CDR2 YYNGEE. V was pared by 2 bases and J by 8 bases, with 19 bases between. This CDR3 reads CASSVGDKPRNEAFF. CDR3 DNA: TGTGCCAGCAGCGTTGGGGACAAGCCAAGAAACGAAGCTTTCTTT.

The chain recombines TRBV9 with TRBJ2-5; 9 nucleotides match TRBD2. The J call may be faulty, since TRBJ2-7 better matches the DNA end. This CDR3 is built from 15 residues. CDR1 and CDR2 (germline): SGDLS, YYNGEE. This CDR3 is CASSVGDSGSYEQYF. CDR3 DNA: TGTGCCAGCAGCGTAGGTGATAGCGGGAGTTACGAGCAGTACTTC.

The count of this clone is one. The rearrangement links TRBV5-1 to TRBJ1-1; 7 nucleotides align to TRBD1. V was pared by 4 bases and J by 5 bases, with 11 bases of the junction left unmatched. CDR1 and CDR2 from the germline V gene are SGHRS and YFSETQ. The CDR3 is 15 amino acids. CDR3 in amino acids: CASSPLAGGRTEAFF. The CDR3 bases are TGCGCCAGCAGCCCTCTCGCAGGGGGGAGGACTGAAGCTTTCTTT. Based on the CDR3 plus reference TRBV5-1 and TRBJ1-1, the full variable domain is KAGVTQTPRYLIKTRGQQVTLSCSPISGHRSVSWYQQTPGQGLQFLFEYFSETQRNKGNFPGRFSGRQFSNSRSEMNVSTLELGDSALYLCASSPLAGGRTEAFFGQGTRLTVV.

This clone was detected a few times. The V gene is TRBV6-1, the J gene TRBJ1-3; D remains unclear. V lost 0 bases and J lost 4, with 13 bases in between. The CDR3 sequence is 16 residues long. The germline V gene has CDR1 MNHNS and CDR2 SASEGT. The CDR3 here is CASSEAELLVGNTIYF. CDR3 nucleotide sequence: TGTGCCAGCAGTGAAGCAGAACTTCTAGTAGGAAACACCATATATTTT.

V gene TRBV28 combines with J gene TRBJ1-2, with TRBD1 as a possible D gene (5 bases). CDR3 length equals 13 residues. V shed 5 bases and J shed 4 bases, with 11 bases lying between them. Germline-derived CDR1 and CDR2 are MDHEN and SYDVKM. The CDR3 DNA reads as TGTGCCAGCAGTCCGCGGGGGTCCTATGGCTACACCTTC. Protein: CASSPRGSYGYTF.

The chain has TRBV30 and TRBJ1-2; 7 bases are shared with TRBD1. Germline V gene lookup returns CDR1 GTSNPN and CDR2 SVGIG (reference sequence). The length of the CDR3 is 15 residues. CDR3 sequence reads: CATDIVGDSLYGYTF. Here the CDR3 DNA reads TGTGCGACGGATATTGTAGGGGACAGCCTCTATGGCTACACCTTC.

In DNA form, the CDR3 reads TGTGCCGGGGGGGCAGGGGACTACGAGCAGTACTTC. Translation gives CAGGAGDYEQYF. The chain carries TRBV7-2 and TRBJ2-7, with D possibly matching TRBD2 (7 bases). Trimming left V 11 bases short and J 3 bases short, with 14 bases between. The CDR3 runs 12 residues. Germline loops: CDR1 SGHTA, CDR2 FQGNSA.